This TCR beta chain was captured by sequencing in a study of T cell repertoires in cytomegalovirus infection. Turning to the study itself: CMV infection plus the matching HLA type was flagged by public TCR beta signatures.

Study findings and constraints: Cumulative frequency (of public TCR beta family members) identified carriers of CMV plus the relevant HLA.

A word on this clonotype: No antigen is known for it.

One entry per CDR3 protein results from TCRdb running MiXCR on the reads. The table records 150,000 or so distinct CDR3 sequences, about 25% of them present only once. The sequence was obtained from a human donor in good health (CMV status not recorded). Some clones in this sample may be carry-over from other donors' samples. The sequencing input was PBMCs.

The CDR3 reads CASSQEVASSYNEQFF. The CDR3 bases are TGTGCCAGCAGCCAAGAAGTCGCGAGCTCCTACAATGAGCAGTTCTTC. V is TRBV4-2 and J is TRBJ2-1; D not certain. CDR1 is LGHNA and CDR2 is YNFKEQ in the germline V gene. This CDR3 contains 16 residues. Trimming left V 0 bases short and J 0 bases short, with 9 bases between.